This note documents a single TCR beta chain sequence. The antigen remains unidentified. This entry is derived from a study of CD8 T cells in ankylosing spondylitis. Study results and caveats: Within peripheral blood, clones linked to disease were CD8+ and relatively rare. Reportedly, significant enrichment of disease-linked clones occurred in matched ankylosing spondylitis synovial fluid.

The CDR3 sequence is 12 residues long. From germline, CDR1 is SGHRS and CDR2 YFSETQ. Trimming left V 1 base short and J 6 bases short, with 7 bases between. Construction of TCR beta libraries was performed using quantitative 5'-RACE with molecular barcodes. TCRdb reprocessed the 5' RACE reads via MiXCR and lists one record per CDR3 protein. The sample records about 160,000 distinct CDR3 sequences, approximately 20% being singletons. The chain uses TRBV5-1 and TRBJ1-2; D not certain. The material sequenced was blood, either unsorted or a sorted T cell fraction (not recorded which). The receptor was isolated from a male donor with ankylosing spondylitis or in good health (not recorded which). The CDR3 region is CASSLPGDGYTF. The CDR3 DNA reads TGCGCCAGCAGCTTGCCCGGGGATGGCTACACCTTC.